The sequence of this T cell receptor beta chain was determined in a study of liver allograft versus peripheral blood T cells. In the study overall: Transplanted livers held T cell receptor repertoires, and these were compared with repertoires in recipients' peripheral blood.

Germline-derived CDR1 and CDR2 are SEHNR and FQNEAQ (reference sequence). The CDR3 runs 13 residues. As concerns this clonotype: One end of the junction fails to match germline, which may point to a read error.

One entry per CDR3 protein, called by TCRdb with MiXCR from the reads. The table lists around 2,500 distinct CDR3 sequences, less than 20% of them singletons. The V gene is TRBV7-9, the J gene TRBJ1-1; TRBD1 is a possible D gene (5 bases). The sequence was collected from a human patient who had a liver transplant. A share of the T cells may be of graft donor origin. This CDR3 is CASSLKGHTKAFF. CDR3 DNA: TGTGCCAGCAGCCTAAAAGGACACACTAAAGCTTTCTTT.